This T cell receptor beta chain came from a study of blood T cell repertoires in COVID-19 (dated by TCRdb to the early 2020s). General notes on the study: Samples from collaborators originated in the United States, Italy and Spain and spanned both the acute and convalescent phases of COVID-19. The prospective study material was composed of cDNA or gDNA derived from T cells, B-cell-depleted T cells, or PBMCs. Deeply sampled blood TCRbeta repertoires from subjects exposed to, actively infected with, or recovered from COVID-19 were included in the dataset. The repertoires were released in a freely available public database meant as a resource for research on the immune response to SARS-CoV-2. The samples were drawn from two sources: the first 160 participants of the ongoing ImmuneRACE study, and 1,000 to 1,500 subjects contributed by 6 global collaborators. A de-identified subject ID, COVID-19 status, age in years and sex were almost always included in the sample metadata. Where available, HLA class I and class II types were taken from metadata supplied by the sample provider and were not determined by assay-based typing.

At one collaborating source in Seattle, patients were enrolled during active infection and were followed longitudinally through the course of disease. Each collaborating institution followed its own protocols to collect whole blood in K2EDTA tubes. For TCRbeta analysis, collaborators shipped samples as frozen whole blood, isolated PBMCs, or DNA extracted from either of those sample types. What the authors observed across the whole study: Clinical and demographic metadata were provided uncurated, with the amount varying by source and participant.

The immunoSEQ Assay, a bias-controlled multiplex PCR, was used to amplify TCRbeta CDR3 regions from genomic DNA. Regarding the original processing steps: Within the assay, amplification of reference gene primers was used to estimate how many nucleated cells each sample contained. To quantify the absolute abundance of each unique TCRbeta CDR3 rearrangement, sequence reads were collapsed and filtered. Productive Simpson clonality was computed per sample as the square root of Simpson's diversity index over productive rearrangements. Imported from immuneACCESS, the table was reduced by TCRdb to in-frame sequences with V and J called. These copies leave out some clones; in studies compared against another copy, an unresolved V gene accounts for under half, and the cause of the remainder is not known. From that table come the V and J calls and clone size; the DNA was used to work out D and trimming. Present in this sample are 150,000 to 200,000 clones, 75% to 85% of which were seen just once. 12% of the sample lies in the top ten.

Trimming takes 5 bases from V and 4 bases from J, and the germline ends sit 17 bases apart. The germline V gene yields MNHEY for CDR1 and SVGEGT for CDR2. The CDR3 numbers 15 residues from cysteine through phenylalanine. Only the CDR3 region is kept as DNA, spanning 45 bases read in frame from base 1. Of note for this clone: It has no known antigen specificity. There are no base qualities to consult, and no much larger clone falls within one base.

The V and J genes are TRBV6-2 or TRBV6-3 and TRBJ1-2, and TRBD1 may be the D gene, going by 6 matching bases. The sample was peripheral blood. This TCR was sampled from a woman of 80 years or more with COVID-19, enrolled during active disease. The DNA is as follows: TGTGCCAGCAGTCAAGCTAGGGGGTCGAGCTATGGCTACACCTTC. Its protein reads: CASSQARGSSYGYTF.